Listed here is a single TCR beta chain. Its antigen is not known. This record comes from a study of vaccination effects on CD4 cells after COVID-19. Antigen-specific CD4+ T cell clonotypes were called by their expansion after viral peptide-pool culture in ViraFEST. The authors isolated CD4+ T cells after around nine days of culture. Among the vaccine recipients, none had a prior SARS-CoV-2 infection, and nucleocapsid antibodies were negative. Every well housed some 2 million PBMC, which grew in culture alongside about 11 IU/ml IL-2 and 10 ug/ml peptides. Both day 3 and day 7 saw half the medium replaced with IL-2 medium. Clones were sequenced by immunoSEQ multiplex PCR, and TCRdb holds only the in-frame ones, with some missing. The table shows 45,000 to 65,000 clones, with roughly 80% occurring only once. The sequences come from CD4+ T cells from PBMCs cultured with HCoV-229E spike peptides, collected before COVID-19 vaccination. The sequence derives from a human donor who received a COVID-19 vaccine.

The CDR3 DNA reads as TGTGCCAGCAGTGAAGCGGGCATACGGAGAGGCGGGGAGCTGTTTTTT. It is translated as CASSEAGIRRGGELFF. The V and J genes are TRBV6-1 and TRBJ2-2; D gene uncertain. CDR1 and CDR2 (germline): MNHNS, SASEGT. There are 16 residues in the CDR3. Trimming cost V 0 bases and J 7 bases, with 15 bases left between them.